This record looks at one TCR beta chain sequence and its context. Its antigen is not identified. Assay used: immunoSEQ multiplex PCR; TCRdb lists only in-frame clones, some missing. The table shows about 1,500 clones, with 26% occurring only once. This sample is part of a study of T cells in localized non-small cell lung cancer. Points from the study as a whole: Heterogeneity within the tumor remains possible, as just one region underwent sequencing. Adjacent lung was found to contain a median approximately 60 of the top 100 tumor clones. Uninvolved adjacent lung showed higher T cell clonality than tumor. Greater blood T cell density accompanied longer overall survival.

Trimming stripped 6 bases from V and 3 bases from J, with 9 bases between. CDR3 length equals 12 residues. Germline loops: CDR1 SGDLS, CDR2 YYNGEE. The chain is built from TRBV9 and TRBJ1-1; D is undetermined. This sample comprised lung tumor tissue, obtained before any cancer treatment. This sequence was found in a woman aged 35-70 years with stage II lung adenocarcinoma. The CDR3 DNA follows: TGTGCCAGCATAGGAGGGTACACTGAAGCTTTCTTT. Amino acids: CASIGGYTEAFF.